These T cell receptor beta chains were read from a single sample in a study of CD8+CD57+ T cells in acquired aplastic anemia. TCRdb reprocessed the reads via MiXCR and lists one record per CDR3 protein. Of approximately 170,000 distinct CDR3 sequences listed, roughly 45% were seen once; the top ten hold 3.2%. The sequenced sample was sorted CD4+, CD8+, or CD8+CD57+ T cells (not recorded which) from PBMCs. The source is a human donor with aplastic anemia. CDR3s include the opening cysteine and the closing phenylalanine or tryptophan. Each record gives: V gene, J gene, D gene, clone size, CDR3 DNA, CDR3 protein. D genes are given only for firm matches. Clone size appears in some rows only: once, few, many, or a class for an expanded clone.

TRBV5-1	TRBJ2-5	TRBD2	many	TGCGCCAGCAGCCTGAGCGGGAGCAGCGAGACCCAGTACTTC	CASSLSGSSETQYF
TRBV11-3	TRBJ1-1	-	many	TGTGCCAGCAGCTTAGCTATCACTGAAGCTTTCTTT	CASSLAITEAFF
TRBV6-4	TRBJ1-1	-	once	TGTGCCAGCAGTGTCGATCCCGAAGGCACTGAAGCTTTCTTT	CASSVDPEGTEAFF
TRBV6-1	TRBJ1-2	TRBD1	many	TGTGCCAGCAGTGAGGGACAGGCACTTCGTTATGGCTACACCTTC	CASSEGQALRYGYTF
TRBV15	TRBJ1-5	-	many	TGTGCCACCAGCAGAGAGGTAGCGAATAGCAATCAGCCCCAGCATTTT	CATSREVANSNQPQHF
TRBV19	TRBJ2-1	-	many	TGTGCCAGTATGGAGGGGTCCTACAATGAGCAGTTCTTC	CASMEGSYNEQFF
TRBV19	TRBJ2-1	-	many	TGTGCCAGTAGTATCGGAGGCCCGCCCTACAATGAGCAGTTCTTC	CASSIGGPPYNEQFF
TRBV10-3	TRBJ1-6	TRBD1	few	TGTGCCACGTCGGACAGGGTATATTCACCCCTCCACTTT	CATSDRVYSPLHF
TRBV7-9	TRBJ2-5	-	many	TGTGCCAGCAGCTTCCTCCTTGGTGGCCAGGAGACCCAGTACTTC	CASSFLLGGQETQYF
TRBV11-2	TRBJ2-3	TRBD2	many	TGTGCCAGCAGCCAAGGACTAGCGGCTAGCACAGATACGCAGTATTTT	CASSQGLAASTDTQYF
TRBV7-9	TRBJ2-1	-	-	TGTGCCAGCAGCTTAGCGGGGACTAATGAGCAGTTCTTC	CASSLAGTNEQFF
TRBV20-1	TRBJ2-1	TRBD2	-	TGCAGTGCTAGACCTCTAGCGGGAACAGAGCAGTTCTTC	CSARPLAGTEQFF
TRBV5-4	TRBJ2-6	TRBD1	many	TGTGCCAGCAGCTCCGGGACAGGGAGGTCTGGGGCCAACGTCCTGACTTTC	CASSSGTGRSGANVLTF
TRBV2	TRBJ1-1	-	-	TGTGCCAGCGGTTGGATAAACACTGAAGCTTTCTTT	CASGWINTEAFF
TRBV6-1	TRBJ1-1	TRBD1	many	TGTGCCAGCAGTCGGGACAGGGTGGTCACTGAAGCTTTCTTT	CASSRDRVVTEAFF
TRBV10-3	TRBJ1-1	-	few	TGTGCCATCAAGGTCTCCGTCTCCACTGAAGCTTTCTTT	CAIKVSVSTEAFF
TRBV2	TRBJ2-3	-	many	TGTGCCAGCAGTGACAGCGCCCATGGGGATACGCAGTATTTT	CASSDSAHGDTQYF
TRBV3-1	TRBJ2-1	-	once	TGTGCCAGCAGCGCGTCGATACAGGGCAATGAGCAGTTCTTC	CASSASIQGNEQFF
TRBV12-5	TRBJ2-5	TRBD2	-	TGTGCTAATGCCTCGGGGGGGACCCAGTACTTC	CANASGGTQYF
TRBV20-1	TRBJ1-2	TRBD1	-	TGCAGTGCAGACGCTAGGGACAGGGGTGGCTACACCTTC	CSADARDRGGYTF
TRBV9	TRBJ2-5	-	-	TGTGCCGGCAGCAGGGTTGGGGAGACCCAGTACTTC	CAGSRVGETQYF
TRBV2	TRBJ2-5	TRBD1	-	TGTGCCGGCGGGACAGGGGGCCTAGAGACCCAGTACTTC	CAGGTGGLETQYF
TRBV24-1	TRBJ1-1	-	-	TGTGCCACCAGTGGAAGACCAGGGACTGAAGCTTTCTTT	CATSGRPGTEAFF
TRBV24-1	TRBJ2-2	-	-	TGTGCCACCAGCGATCTACTAGGTGTCGGGGAGCTGTTTTTT	CATSDLLGVGELFF
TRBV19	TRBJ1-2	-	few	TGTGCCAGTACCTCCTATCCGCTTGGCTACACCTTC	CASTSYPLGYTF
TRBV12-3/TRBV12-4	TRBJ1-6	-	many	TGTGCCAGCAGTTTAAGGGAAAATTCACCCCTCCACTTT	CASSLRENSPLHF